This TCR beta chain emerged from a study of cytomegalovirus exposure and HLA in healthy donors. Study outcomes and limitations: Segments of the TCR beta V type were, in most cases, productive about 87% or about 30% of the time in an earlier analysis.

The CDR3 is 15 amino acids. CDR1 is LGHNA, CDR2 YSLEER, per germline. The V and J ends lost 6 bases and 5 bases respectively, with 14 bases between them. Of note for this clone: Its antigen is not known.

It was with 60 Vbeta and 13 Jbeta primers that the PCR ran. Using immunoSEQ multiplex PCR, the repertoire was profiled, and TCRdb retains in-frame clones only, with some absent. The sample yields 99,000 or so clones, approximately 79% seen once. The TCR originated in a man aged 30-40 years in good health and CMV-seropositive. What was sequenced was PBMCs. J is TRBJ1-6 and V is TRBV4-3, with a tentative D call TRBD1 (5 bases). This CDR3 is CASSRSWGDNSPLHF. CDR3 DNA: TGCGCCAGCAGTCGAAGTTGGGGGGATAATTCACCCCTCCACTTT.